The 24 T cell receptor beta chains listed next were all sequenced from one sample in a study of shared clonotypes between healthy human individuals. The protocol was immunoSEQ multiplex PCR, while the TCRdb copy is restricted to in-frame clones and leaves out a portion. The table includes approximately 980,000 clones, less than 85% detected once. The specimen was memory CD4+ T cells sorted from blood. Subset defined: CD45RA-negative fraction. The receptor source for this set is a man between 18 and 29 years old in good health.

The chain joins TRBV5-4 to TRBJ2-3; 8 bases line up with TRBD2. The length of the CDR3 is 15 residues. CDR1 is SGHNT and CDR2 is YYREEE in the germline V gene (reference sequence). With 4 bases clipped from V and 0 bases from J, the junction kept 4 bases outside the gene matches. CDR3 nucleotides: TGTGCCAGCAGCCCGGTAGCGGGGAGCACAGATACGCAGTATTTT. This sequence encodes CASSPVAGSTDTQYF. Combining the CDR3 with reference TRBV5-4 and TRBJ2-3 gives the whole variable domain ETGVTQSPTHLIKTRGQQVTLRCSSQSGHNTVSWYQQALGQGPQFIFQYYREEENGRGNFPPRFSGLQFPNYSSELNVNALELDDSALYLCASSPVAGSTDTQYFGPGTRLTVL.

The chain employs TRBV5-1 and TRBJ2-1, with 9 bases aligning to TRBD2. This CDR3 region has 17 residues. Germline V gene data show CDR1 as SGHRS and CDR2 as YFSETQ. The junction had 10 bases not matched to a gene; V was cut back by 0 bases and J by 6 bases. The CDR3 region is CASSLANLAGISNEQFF. CDR3 in DNA: TGCGCCAGCAGCTTGGCCAATCTAGCGGGAATCAGCAATGAGCAGTTCTTC. Filled out from reference TRBV5-1 and TRBJ2-1, the complete variable domain reads KAGVTQTPRYLIKTRGQQVTLSCSPISGHRSVSWYQQTPGQGLQFLFEYFSETQRNKGNFPGRFSGRQFSNSRSEMNVSTLELGDSALYLCASSLANLAGISNEQFFGPGTRLTVL.

The chain combines TRBV6-1 with TRBJ1-5, with 12 nucleotides matching TRBD1. V lost 4 bases to trimming and J lost 0 bases; unmatched junction nucleotides: 10. The CDR3 is made up of 19 amino acids. CDR1 MNHNS and CDR2 SASEGT come from the germline V gene. CDR3: CASSALGQGALNSNQPQHF. CDR3 in DNA: TGTGCCAGCAGTGCCCTGGGACAGGGGGCCCTCAATAGCAATCAGCCCCAGCATTTT.

J is TRBJ2-1 and V is TRBV30, with D tentatively TRBD2 (5 bases). This CDR3 contains 14 residues. Germline CDR1 GTSNPN, CDR2 SVGIG (reference sequence). Trimming removed 0 bases at V and 7 bases at J, with 13 bases between. The CDR3 region has the DNA TGTGCCTGGAGTGTAACTAGTATGGCGAATGAGCAGTTCTTC. It translates to CAWSVTSMANEQFF. Complete variable domain (other parts from reference TRBV30 and TRBJ2-1): SQTIHQWPATLVQPVGSPLSLECTVEGTSNPNLYWYRQAAGRGLQLLFYSVGIGQISSEVPQNLSASRPQDRQFILSSKKLLLSDSGFYLCAWSVTSMANEQFFGPGTRLTVL.

The rearrangement joins TRBV29-1 to TRBJ1-6; D remains ambiguous. Per germline, CDR1 SQVTM and CDR2 ANQGSEA. The germline V and J ends were trimmed by 7 bases and 10 bases, with 17 bases remaining between them. CDR3 length equals 13 residues. The chain's CDR3 is CSAGEAGGSPLHF. The CDR3 DNA is TGCAGCGCTGGTGAGGCAGGCGGGTCACCCCTCCACTTT.

A word on this clone: A much larger clone is a single base away; this may be a read error. Other DNA sequences from this sample encode an identical CDR3 as well. The CDR3 bases are TGCGCCAGCAGCTTGGTTGCGGGAACCACAGATACGCAGTATTTT. It yields the protein CASSLVAGTTDTQYF. This rearrangement joins TRBV5-1 to TRBJ2-3; a possible D gene is TRBD2 (6 bases). Germline V CDR1 and CDR2: SGHRS, YFSETQ. The V and J ends lost 0 bases and 2 bases respectively, with 10 bases between them. The CDR3 runs 15 residues.

The chain recombines TRBV2 with TRBJ1-6, with D perhaps matching TRBD1 (5 bases). Germline loops: CDR1 SNHLY, CDR2 FYNNEI. The CDR3 contains 16 residues. Between the trimmed V and J ends, which lost 7 bases and 1 base, there was a span of 14 bases. The CDR3 spells CASKGREYSYNSPLHF. CDR3 coding DNA: TGTGCCAGCAAGGGCAGGGAATATTCCTATAATTCACCCCTCCACTTT.

V and J are TRBV4-2 and TRBJ2-5; no firm D call. The J call is uncertain, as TRBJ2-7 better fits the DNA end. The length of the CDR3 is 14 residues. The germline V gene has CDR1 LGHNA and CDR2 YNFKEQ. Here the CDR3 reads CASSQDLVAYEQYF. The CDR3, as DNA: TGTGCCAGCAGCCAAGATCTGGTTGCCTACGAGCAGTACTTC.

The chain employs TRBV7-2 and TRBJ2-1; 11 bases fit TRBD2. The CDR3 consists of 15 residues. The trim removed 1 base at V and 10 bases at J, leaving 6 bases unmatched. Germline V gene data show CDR1 as SGHTA and CDR2 as FQGNSA. The CDR3 sequence is CASSLVASGGSEQFF. The CDR3 DNA reads as TGTGCCAGCAGCTTAGTTGCTAGCGGGGGGTCGGAGCAGTTCTTC.

This chain connects TRBV5-1 to TRBJ2-7, with 10 bases aligning to TRBD2. Germline values: CDR1 SGHRS, CDR2 YFSETQ. Trimming took 0 bases from V and 7 from J; bases not matched to a gene: 7. The CDR3 length is 15 residues. CDR3 in DNA: TGCGCCAGCAGCTTGGTACTAGCGGGAACGCGTGAGCAGTACTTC. This codes for CASSLVLAGTREQYF.

The rearrangement uses TRBV7-3 and TRBJ2-1; tentatively, D is TRBD1 or TRBD2 (5 bases each). The germline V gene encodes CDR1 SGHTA and CDR2 FQGTGA. V lost 2 bases and J 7 bases, leaving 15 bases between the germline ends. The CDR3 covers 15 residues. The CDR3 DNA sequence: TGTGCCAGCAGCTTACTGGGCCAGGGAGTGAATGAGCAGTTCTTC. Translating it yields CASSLLGQGVNEQFF.

The chain couples TRBV5-6 to TRBJ2-5; 8 bases agree with TRBD1. The V and J ends lost 3 bases and 0 bases, in that order; junction bases with no gene match: 4. This CDR3 region has 15 residues. The germline gives CDR1 SGHDT, CDR2 YYEEEE. CDR3 DNA sequence: TGTGCCAGCAGCTCAATGGACAGGGACCAAGAGACCCAGTACTTC. This encodes CASSSMDRDQETQYF.

V and J are TRBV10-3 and TRBJ2-5; the match to TRBD1 covers 8 bases. Germline V gene sequence: CDR1 ENHRY, CDR2 SYGVKD. CDR3 length: 13 residues. The V and J ends lost 5 bases and 5 bases, in that order; junction bases with no gene match: 4. For the CDR3, the DNA is TGTGCCATCAGTTCAGGGGGCGCCGAGACCCAGTACTTC. Its translation: CAISSGGAETQYF.

This clone was detected once. The sample contains more than one DNA sequence encoding this CDR3. This rearrangement joins TRBV19 to TRBJ2-6, with unresolved D. This CDR3 contains 15 residues. V was shortened by 3 bases and J by 0 bases, with 6 bases between the two germline ends. The germline CDR1 and CDR2 sequences are LNHDA and SQIVND (reference sequence). In DNA form, the CDR3 reads TGTGCCAGTAGTATTCTTGCCTCTGGGGCCAACGTCCTGACTTTC. Protein product: CASSILASGANVLTF.

The chain couples TRBV5-6 to TRBJ1-5; no clear D. CDR1 and CDR2 (germline): SGHDT, YYEEEE. The length of the CDR3 is 15 residues. Trimming took off 1 base at V and 3 bases at J, with 11 bases between the two ends. The CDR3 sequence is CASSLPGGTNQPQHF. CDR3 nucleotide sequence: TGTGCCAGCAGCTTGCCGGGAGGCACCAATCAGCCCCAGCATTTT.

V gene TRBV13 combines with J gene TRBJ2-6; D remains unclear. V was clipped by 1 base and J by 1 base, with 5 bases between them. The germline V gene has CDR1 PRHDT and CDR2 FYEKMQ (reference sequence). The CDR3 covers 15 residues. The DNA of the CDR3 is TGTGCCAGCAGCTTAGCCCAATCTGGGGCCAACGTCCTGACTTTC. Translation gives CASSLAQSGANVLTF.

This chain links TRBV10-2 with TRBJ2-1, with 9 bases lining up with TRBD2. Germline CDR1 reads WSHSY; CDR2 reads SAAADI. The CDR3 covers 15 residues. V trimming: 4 bases; J trimming: 4 bases; junction bases outside the gene matches: 5. CDR3 DNA sequence: TGCGCCAGCAGTGCGACTAGCGGTCTATACAATGAGCAGTTCTTC. Residues: CASSATSGLYNEQFF.

Concerning this clone: One end of the junction does not line up with germline, which may come from a read error. The chain employs TRBV7-7 and TRBJ2-2, with 8 positions matching TRBD1. The V gene's germline CDR1 is SSHAT and CDR2 FNYEAQ (reference sequence). The CDR3 length is 15 residues. CDR3 loop: CASSRDRRNTGELFF. CDR3 DNA sequence: TGTGCTAGCAGCCGGGACAGGAGAAACACCGGGGAGCTGTTTTTT.

This clone occurred a few times. The chain is built from TRBV11-3 and TRBJ2-3; D is unresolved. The CDR3 spans 14 residues. The germline V and J ends were trimmed by 5 bases and 2 bases, with 11 bases remaining between them. Germline V CDR1 and CDR2: SGHNT, YENEEA. The CDR3 nucleotides are TGTGCCAGCAGCGTAAACGCCATCACAGATACGCAGTATTTT. Protein product: CASSVNAITDTQYF.

V is TRBV5-4 and J is TRBJ1-1; possibly TRBD1 for D (5 bases). Per germline, CDR1 SGHNT and CDR2 YYREEE (reference sequence). The CDR3 contains 13 residues. Trimming left V 0 bases short and J 7 bases short, with 10 bases between. CDR3 sequence (DNA): TGTGCCAGCAGCTTGGATCGAGGGGTTGAAGCTTTCTTT. Amino acid sequence: CASSLDRGVEAFF. Based on the CDR3 plus reference TRBV5-4 and TRBJ1-1, the full variable domain is ETGVTQSPTHLIKTRGQQVTLRCSSQSGHNTVSWYQQALGQGPQFIFQYYREEENGRGNFPPRFSGLQFPNYSSELNVNALELDDSALYLCASSLDRGVEAFFGQGTRLTVV.

The chain combines TRBV5-1 with TRBJ1-5; D unclear. The CDR3 is made up of 13 amino acids. The V end lost 4 bases, the J end lost 7 bases, and 12 bases lay between the germline ends. CDR1 is SGHRS, CDR2 YFSETQ, per germline. CDR3 protein: CASSLVDGQPQHF. The DNA for the CDR3 is TGCGCCAGCAGCCTTGTTGATGGGCAGCCCCAGCATTTT.

The CDR3 nucleotides are TGTGCCAGCAGTAATGGACAGGGAATCAATCTCCTGGAGCTGTTTTTT. It is translated as CASSNGQGINLLELFF. The genes are TRBV6-6 and TRBJ2-2; 8 nucleotides agree with TRBD1. V was pared by 5 bases and J by 10 bases, with 15 bases of the junction left unmatched. This CDR3 has 16 amino acids. Germline V gene lookup returns CDR1 MNHNY and CDR2 SVGAGI (reference sequence).

The V and J genes are TRBV6-5 and TRBJ2-7; tentative D call: TRBD2 (5 bases). The CDR3 length is 12 residues. V was pared by 6 bases and J by 7 bases, with 13 bases between. The germline CDR1 and CDR2 sequences are MNHEY and SVGAGI. The CDR3 bases are TGTGCCAGCAGATCTGGACCGGGGGAGCAGTACTTC. Translated, it gives CASRSGPGEQYF.

This sequence joins TRBV10-3 and TRBJ2-7, with 8 bases fitting TRBD2. CDR1 is ENHRY, CDR2 SYGVKD, per germline. J gave up 7 bases and V 4 bases, and 9 bases lay outside the gene matches. The CDR3 is 14 residues long. The DNA for the CDR3 is TGTGCCATCAGTGGGGGACTAGTGGTAAGGGAGCAGTACTTC. Translated: CAISGGLVVREQYF.